This T cell receptor beta chain emerged from a study of early stage breast cancer tumors. Looking at the study overall: Among approximately 12 ER+/PR+/HER2- tumors, eight were ductal, four lobular.

Clones were sequenced by immunoSEQ multiplex PCR, and TCRdb holds only the in-frame ones, with some missing. The sample includes about 50,000 clones, about 83% of them seen just once. The CDR3 sequence is 10 residues long. The V gene lost 2 bases and the J gene lost 10 bases, with 5 bases spanning the gap. CDR1 and CDR2 (germline): SNHLY, FYNNEI. The rearrangement joins TRBV2 to TRBJ1-1; D is unresolved. The specimen was blood. This receptor was taken from a person aged 45 to 60 with breast cancer. CDR3 in amino acids: CASSELRAFF. The CDR3, as DNA: TGTGCCAGCAGTGAATTACGAGCTTTCTTT.